The 27 T cell receptor beta chains below were found in one sample sequenced in a study of siplizumab effects on memory and regulatory T cells. The protocol was immunoSEQ multiplex PCR, while the TCRdb copy is restricted to in-frame clones and leaves out a portion. The sample lists over 85,000 clones, approximately 90% occurring once. The sample was CD4+ T cells sorted from blood. The receptors were gathered from a human donor in good health.

This chain joins TRBV28 and TRBJ1-1, with D possibly matching TRBD1 (6 bases). Germline V CDR1 and CDR2: MDHEN, SYDVKM. The CDR3 covers 15 residues. Trimming took off 6 bases at V and 11 bases at J, with 25 bases between the two ends. CDR3 DNA sequence: TGTGCCAGCAGCCCTATAACCCCCACAGGGCATGAGGCTTTCTTT. Its translation: CASSPITPTGHEAFF.

A single count supports this clone. For the CDR3, the DNA is TGTGCCAGCAGTCAGACGACCGGGGAGCTGTTTTTT. Amino acids: CASSQTTGELFF. The V gene is TRBV6-1, the J gene TRBJ2-2; unclear D gene. Per germline, CDR1 MNHNS and CDR2 SASEGT. V lost 5 bases and J lost 5, with 6 bases in between. The length of the CDR3 is 12 residues.

J is TRBJ1-4 and V is TRBV30, with D possibly being TRBD1 (6 bases). Germline CDR1 and CDR2: GTSNPN and SVGIG (reference sequence). Trimming stripped 3 bases from V and 7 bases from J, with 15 bases between. The CDR3 length is 14 residues. CDR3 protein: CAWSGGGTGEKLFF. CDR3 nucleotides: TGTGCCTGGAGCGGAGGGGGTACAGGTGAAAAACTGTTTTTT.

V gene TRBV10-3 combines with J gene TRBJ2-1; no firm D call. This CDR3 region has 13 residues. Germline values: CDR1 ENHRY, CDR2 SYGVKD. V was pared by 2 bases and J by 7 bases, with 9 bases between. The CDR3 DNA reads as TGTGCCATCAGTGAGGGAATCAGGAATGAGCAGTTCTTC. Amino acids: CAISEGIRNEQFF.

V usage is TRBV5-1 and J usage is TRBJ1-1; D call uncertain. Germline CDR1 and CDR2: SGHRS and YFSETQ. The CDR3 extends over 13 amino acids. Deletions cut 0 bases from V and 5 bases from J, with 8 bases between. The CDR3 DNA sequence: TGCGCCAGCAGCTTGGCGGTGGTAACTGAAGCTTTCTTT. Translated, it gives CASSLAVVTEAFF. The entire variable domain, with the rest obtained from reference TRBV5-1 and TRBJ1-1, is as follows: KAGVTQTPRYLIKTRGQQVTLSCSPISGHRSVSWYQQTPGQGLQFLFEYFSETQRNKGNFPGRFSGRQFSNSRSEMNVSTLELGDSALYLCASSLAVVTEAFFGQGTRLTVV.

The table lists this clone with a count of one. The chain couples TRBV15 to TRBJ2-3, with D uncertain. CDR1 LNHNV and CDR2 YYDKDF come from the germline V gene (reference sequence). Trimming pared 0 bases from V and 6 bases from J, leaving 16 bases between. This CDR3 contains 16 residues. DNA of the CDR3: TGTGCCACCAGCAGAGATCTTAGAACAGCTGGGGATACGCAGTATTTT. Amino acid sequence: CATSRDLRTAGDTQYF.

V gene TRBV30 combines with J gene TRBJ2-1; 8 nucleotides match TRBD2. Germline CDR1 and CDR2: GTSNPN and SVGIG (reference sequence). The length of the CDR3 is 14 residues. V was clipped by 4 bases and J by 4 bases; unmatched bases: 6. The CDR3 nucleotides are TGTGCCTGGAAAAGCGGGAGAACTTACAATGAGCAGTTCTTC. The encoded protein is CAWKSGRTYNEQFF.

The chain carries TRBV5-1 and TRBJ2-1, with TRBD2 matching over 9 bases. The germline V gene has CDR1 SGHRS and CDR2 YFSETQ. The CDR3 loop spans 17 amino acids. J was trimmed by 0 bases and V by 0 bases; bases with no gene match: 4. The CDR3 DNA sequence: TGCGCCAGCAGCTTGGATCTAGCGGGGAACTCCTACAATGAGCAGTTCTTC. This codes for CASSLDLAGNSYNEQFF.

The V and J genes are TRBV7-9 and TRBJ2-6; 9 bases map to TRBD1. V dropped 3 bases and J dropped 1; count of bases not matched to a gene: 4. Germline V gene sequence: CDR1 SEHNR, CDR2 FQNEAQ (reference sequence). The CDR3 runs 17 residues. CDR3 protein: CASSFGDRVSGANVLTF. The CDR3 DNA is TGTGCCAGCAGCTTCGGGGACAGGGTGTCTGGGGCCAACGTCCTGACTTTC.

V is TRBV5-1 and J is TRBJ2-3; TRBD2 matches at 9 bases. Trimming cost V 4 bases and J 0 bases; bases outside gene matches: 6. The V gene's germline CDR1 is SGHRS and CDR2 YFSETQ. This CDR3 is 16 amino acids long. In DNA form, the CDR3 reads TGCGCCAGCAGCCGTCGACTAGCGGAGAGCACAGATACGCAGTATTTT. As protein: CASSRRLAESTDTQYF.

This chain connects TRBV5-1 to TRBJ1-2; maybe TRBD1 (5 bases). V was trimmed by 0 bases and J by 8 bases, leaving 14 bases between them. CDR1 and CDR2 (germline): SGHRS, YFSETQ. This CDR3 has 14 residues. The CDR3 bases are TGCGCCAGCAGCTTGGATCTGGGGGGAGGCGGCTACACCTTC. It specifies CASSLDLGGGGYTF.

The chain combines TRBV7-6 with TRBJ1-3, with a tentative D call TRBD1 (5 bases). The CDR3 extends over 16 amino acids. Per germline, CDR1 SGHVS and CDR2 FNYEAQ. Trimming removed 5 bases from V and 3 bases from J, with 17 bases in between. The CDR3 DNA sequence: TGTGCCAGCAGCCGAAGCAGGGTTCTCGGTGGAAACACCATATATTTT. It encodes CASSRSRVLGGNTIYF. Looking up the rest from reference TRBV7-6 and TRBJ1-3 gives the full variable domain: GAGVSQSPRYKVTKRGQDVALRCDPISGHVSLYWYRQALGQGPEFLTYFNYEAQQDKSGLPNDRFSAERPEGSISTLTIQRTEQRDSAMYRCASSRSRVLGGNTIYFGEGSWLTVV.

This chain joins TRBV5-1 and TRBJ1-6; 7 positions match TRBD1. This CDR3 has 16 amino acids. CDR1 and CDR2 (germline): SGHRS, YFSETQ. Trimming took 4 bases from V and 10 from J; bases not matched to a gene: 14. This CDR3 reads CASSAMPTGPNSPLHF. In DNA, the CDR3 is TGCGCCAGCAGCGCGATGCCGACAGGGCCCAACTCACCCCTCCACTTT.

This clone occurred once. J is TRBJ2-7 and V is TRBV7-2, with 11 bases fitting TRBD2. The CDR3 has 15 residues. Germline V CDR1 and CDR2: SGHTA, FQGNSA. Trimming cost V 3 bases and J 7 bases; bases outside gene matches: 8. Written as DNA, the CDR3 is TGTGCCAGCAGCTTTGGCCTAGCGGGAGGTGGTGAGCAGTACTTC. This gives the protein CASSFGLAGGGEQYF.

This chain connects TRBV28 to TRBJ2-7; a weak D match, TRBD1 (5 bases). Looked up from germline, CDR1 is MDHEN and CDR2 is SYDVKM. The germline V and J ends were trimmed by 3 bases and 5 bases, with 11 bases remaining between them. The CDR3 totals 13 residues. Written as DNA, the CDR3 is TGTGCCAGCAGTTTTCAGGGTCTGAACGAGCAGTACTTC. Its translation is CASSFQGLNEQYF.

This chain connects TRBV19 to TRBJ2-7; D call uncertain. The V end was cut by 6 bases, the J end by 3 bases, with 12 bases between. Germline V CDR1 and CDR2: LNHDA, SQIVND (reference sequence). CDR3 length: 13 amino acids. The CDR3 spells CASSSDGYYEQYF. The CDR3 DNA reads as TGTGCCAGTAGCTCAGACGGGTACTACGAGCAGTACTTC.

V is TRBV30 and J is TRBJ2-7, with D maybe TRBD2 (7 bases). Germline V CDR1 and CDR2: GTSNPN, SVGIG (reference sequence). The CDR3 sequence is 11 residues long. Trimming shortened V by 3 bases and J by 7 bases, and 10 bases separated the two germline ends. The CDR3 DNA follows: TGTGCCTGGAGGGGGGGGCTTGAGCAGTACTTC. Translation: CAWRGGLEQYF.

The chain has TRBV10-1 and TRBJ2-2, with 8 nucleotides matching TRBD2. The CDR3 loop spans 17 amino acids. Trimming at V came to 8 bases and at J to 6 bases, leaving 17 bases not matched to a gene. The germline V gene encodes CDR1 WNHNN and CDR2 SYGVQD (reference sequence). In DNA, the CDR3 is TGCGCCAGCCTGAGAGGACTAGCTCAATTTCATGCCGGGGAGCTGTTTTTT. It encodes CASLRGLAQFHAGELFF.

This clone occurred once. The V and J genes are TRBV30 and TRBJ1-2; a possible D gene is TRBD1 (6 bases). The CDR3 loop spans 14 amino acids. The V and J ends lost 3 bases and 7 bases respectively, with 18 bases between them. Germline CDR1 is GTSNPN and CDR2 is SVGIG (reference sequence). The CDR3 bases are TGTGCCTGGAGGAAAGTAGCAGGGGACGGTGGCTACACCTTC. Translation gives CAWRKVAGDGGYTF. The variable domain in full, completed from reference TRBV30 and TRBJ1-2, reads SQTIHQWPATLVQPVGSPLSLECTVEGTSNPNLYWYRQAAGRGLQLLFYSVGIGQISSEVPQNLSASRPQDRQFILSSKKLLLSDSGFYLCAWRKVAGDGGYTFGSGTRLTVV.

This rearrangement joins TRBV15 to TRBJ2-1; D unresolved. CDR1 and CDR2 (germline): LNHNV, YYDKDF (reference sequence). This CDR3 is 14 amino acids long. V was shortened by 0 bases and J by 8 bases, with 11 bases between the two germline ends. CDR3 in amino acids: CATSRDRPADEQFF. In DNA, the CDR3 is TGTGCCACCAGCAGAGATCGTCCGGCGGATGAGCAGTTCTTC.

The chain is built from TRBV10-2 and TRBJ2-4, with TRBD2 matching 12 bases. The CDR3 has 19 amino acids. V lost 5 bases to trimming and J lost 3 bases; unmatched junction nucleotides: 14. The germline V gene encodes CDR1 WSHSY and CDR2 SAAADI. CDR3 in amino acids: CASSISSGRADIVKNIQYF. As DNA, the CDR3 is TGCGCCAGCAGTATTTCTAGCGGGAGGGCCGATATTGTCAAAAACATTCAGTACTTC.

This clone has a single count. The chain couples TRBV11-2 to TRBJ2-7, with D perhaps TRBD1 (5 bases). This CDR3 has 14 residues. Germline V gene data show CDR1 as SGHAT and CDR2 as FQNNGV. Trimming took off 4 bases at V and 4 bases at J, with 14 bases between the two ends. CDR3 nucleotides: TGTGCCAGCAGCTCCAGGGTTAATGCATACGAGCAGTACTTC. Protein product: CASSSRVNAYEQYF.

The J gene is TRBJ2-5, the V gene TRBV7-6, with TRBD2 matching over 7 bases. V shed 1 base and J 5 bases; nucleotides not matched to a gene: 7. Germline V gene lookup returns CDR1 SGHVS and CDR2 FNYEAQ. The CDR3 runs 15 residues. The CDR3, as DNA: TGTGCCAGCAGCTTAGGGGGCGGGAGTCTGGAGACCCAGTACTTC. Translation: CASSLGGGSLETQYF.

The chain recombines TRBV7-3 with TRBJ2-1, with a weak D call TRBD1 (8 bases). Trimming removed 2 bases at V and 7 bases at J, with 18 bases between. CDR3 length: 16 amino acids. Germline lookup yields CDR1 SGHTA and CDR2 FQGTGA. The CDR3, as DNA: TGTGCCAGCAGCTTATACGGGGGGACAGGTTCTAATGAGCAGTTCTTC. The encoded protein is CASSLYGGTGSNEQFF.

The V gene is TRBV6-1, the J gene TRBJ2-3; 7 bases line up with TRBD2. V dropped 4 bases and J dropped 2; count of bases not matched to a gene: 9. Per germline, CDR1 MNHNS and CDR2 SASEGT. The CDR3 contains 16 residues. The CDR3, as DNA: TGTGCCAGCAGTGGTTTTTCTAGCGGTGCCACAGATACGCAGTATTTT. Its translation: CASSGFSSGATDTQYF.

This sequence joins TRBV7-2 and TRBJ2-2; 7 bases are shared with TRBD2. Germline V gene sequence: CDR1 SGHTA, CDR2 FQGNSA. Trimming removed 2 bases from V and 4 bases from J; junction bases left unmatched: 7. The CDR3 runs to 16 residues. CDR3 in DNA: TGTGCCAGCAGCTTATTGCGACTAGCCGGCACCGGGGAGCTGTTTTTT. Translated: CASSLLRLAGTGELFF.

J is TRBJ1-4 and V is TRBV7-8, with TRBD1 as a possible D gene (6 bases). V lost 3 bases, J lost 7 bases, and 12 bases lay in between. The CDR3 contains 14 residues. The germline V gene has CDR1 SGHVS and CDR2 FQNEAQ. In DNA, the CDR3 is TGTGCCAGCAGCTTTACAGGGTACGGTGAAAAACTGTTTTTT. Protein sequence: CASSFTGYGEKLFF.